This TCR beta chain was sequenced during a study of blood T cells in healthy people across ages. The second PCR ran about 6 to 12 cycles with a sample-barcoded 5' primer and J-beta primers. One entry per CDR3 protein results from TCRdb running MiXCR on the 5' RACE reads. The sample records roughly 680,000 distinct CDR3 sequences, about 51% being singletons. V lost 5 bases, J lost 2 bases, and 8 bases lay in between. CDR1 and CDR2 (germline): SGHTA, FQGTGA. The CDR3 has 13 residues. The chain recombines TRBV7-3 with TRBJ2-3, with TRBD2 as a possible D gene (5 bases). The sample was blood. This sequence originates from a woman of 80 years or more in good health. As DNA, the CDR3 is TGTGCCAGCAGCCCCGGACTCACAGATACGCAGTATTTT. Protein: CASSPGLTDTQYF.